The rows below give T cell receptor beta chains drawn from one sample of a study of blood T cell repertoires in COVID-19. The repertoire was sequenced with immunoSEQ multiplex PCR; TCRdb's copy has only in-frame clones and lacks some. Among 210,000 or so clones listed, around four fifths were seen once. The sequenced sample was peripheral blood. The receptors originated from a woman between 50 and 59 years old with active or convalescent COVID-19. The CDR3 runs from the conserved cysteine through the conserved F or W. A D gene is named only where the DNA matches it firmly.

>TRBV6-1|.|TRBJ2-7
CASSEALGREQYF
TGTGCCAGCAGTGAAGCGCTTGGCCGCGAGCAGTACTTC
>TRBV5-5|TRBD1|TRBJ1-1
CASSLQGAWTEAFF
TGTGCCAGCAGCTTACAGGGGGCTTGGACTGAAGCTTTCTTT
>TRBV27|.|TRBJ1-2
CASSGLRGRSNYGYTF
TGTGCCAGCAGTGGGCTGCGTGGCCGATCGAACTATGGCTACACCTTC
>TRBV25-1|.|TRBJ1-2
CASSEVGGNYGYTF
TGTGCCAGCAGTGAAGTAGGGGGTAACTATGGCTACACCTTC
>TRBV27|TRBD1|TRBJ2-1
CASSFLTGEEVF
TGTGCCAGCAGTTTTTTGACAGGGGAGGAAGTCTTC
>TRBV20-1|TRBD2|TRBJ2-7
CSWRGTYEQYF
TGCAGTTGGCGGGGGACCTACGAGCAGTACTTC
>TRBV6-5|.|TRBJ2-7
CASRRDNTYEQYF
TGTGCCAGCAGAAGGGACAATACCTACGAGCAGTACTTC
>TRBV6-5|.|TRBJ1-3
CASGLYSGNTIYF
TGTGCCAGCGGACTCTACTCTGGAAACACCATATATTTT
>TRBV3-1/TRBV3-2|.|TRBJ2-2
CASSQWVGTSTGELFF
TGTGCCAGCAGCCAATGGGTAGGGACTTCCACCGGGGAGCTGTTTTTT
>TRBV5-1|TRBD2|TRBJ2-1
CASSSALAGVVNEQFF
TGCGCCAGCAGCTCGGCACTAGCGGGAGTAGTTAATGAGCAGTTCTTC
>TRBV12-3/TRBV12-4|TRBD2|TRBJ2-5
CASSRLARETQYF
TGTGCCAGCAGCCGACTAGCGCGAGAGACCCAGTACTTC
>TRBV28|TRBD1|TRBJ1-2
CASSLFSPLQGAGGYTF
TGTGCCAGCAGTTTATTTTCCCCTCTGCAGGGGGCCGGTGGCTACACCTTC